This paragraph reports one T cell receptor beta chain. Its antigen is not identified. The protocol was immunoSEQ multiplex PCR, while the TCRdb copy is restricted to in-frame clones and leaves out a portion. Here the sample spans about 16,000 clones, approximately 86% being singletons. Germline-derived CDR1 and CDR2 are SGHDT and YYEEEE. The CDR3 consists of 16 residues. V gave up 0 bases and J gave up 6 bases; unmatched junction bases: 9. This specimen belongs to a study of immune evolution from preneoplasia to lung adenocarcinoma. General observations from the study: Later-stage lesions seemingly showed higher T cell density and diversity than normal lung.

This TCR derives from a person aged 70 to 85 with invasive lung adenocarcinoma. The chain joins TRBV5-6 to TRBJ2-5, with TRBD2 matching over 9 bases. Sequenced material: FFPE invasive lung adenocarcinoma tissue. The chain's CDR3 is CASSLAGASGAKTQYF. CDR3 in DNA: TGTGCCAGCAGCTTGGCCGGAGCTAGCGGGGCAAAGACCCAGTACTTC.